One and the same sample provided the 18 T cell receptor beta chains below, sequenced in a study of T cells in Graves' hyperthyroidism and ophthalmopathy. Amplified TCR beta CDR3 regions came from RNA transcripts. In the first-round RT-PCR of the TCR CDR3, the HTBI primer set was used. Each CDR3 protein gets one entry after TCRdb re-called the multiplex PCR reads with MiXCR. The repertoire holds 480,000 or so distinct CDR3 sequences, with roughly 45% as singletons. The source material was peripheral blood or thyroid tissue (not recorded which). The receptors derive from an adult woman with Graves' disease, either hyperthyroidism or ophthalmopathy (not recorded which).

This clonotype has just one count. Given a much more abundant clone one base away, this may be a read error. The genes are TRBV12-5 and TRBJ2-5; D gene uncertain. This CDR3 spans 13 amino acids. Germline loops: CDR1 LGHNT, CDR2 FRNRAP. Here the CDR3 reads CASGLANQATQYF. CDR3 DNA sequence: TGTGCTAGTGGTTTGGCTAACCAAGCGACCCAGTACTTC.

This clonotype has just a few counts. V is TRBV15 and J is TRBJ2-7; 8 nucleotides line up with TRBD2. The CDR3 is 14 amino acids. After removal of 2 bases from V and 5 bases from J, the junction contained 5 bases not matched to a gene. Per the germline V gene, CDR1 is LNHNV and CDR2 is YYDKDF (reference sequence). CDR3 sequence: CATSRPHGGDEQYF. CDR3 nucleotide sequence: TGTGCCACCAGCAGACCCCACGGGGGGGACGAGCAGTACTTC.

V gene TRBV5-1 combines with J gene TRBJ2-1, with 11 positions matching TRBD1. From germline, CDR1 is SGHRS and CDR2 YFSETQ. J lost 7 bases, V lost 0 bases, and 3 bases had no gene match. This CDR3 spans 15 amino acids. The chain's CDR3 is CASSLEDRGRNEQFF. As DNA, the CDR3 is TGCGCCAGCAGCTTGGAGGACAGGGGGCGGAATGAGCAGTTCTTC.

This clonotype was detected only once. At one of its ends the junction is not consistent with the germline gene, which may arise from a read error. The CDR3 DNA is TGTGCCATCAATGAGTCGAACACTGAAGCTTTCTTT. This encodes CAINESNTEAFF. V is TRBV10-3 and J is TRBJ1-1; D is undetermined. CDR1 ENHRY and CDR2 SYGVKD come from the germline V gene. This CDR3 is built from 12 residues.

The V call is TRBV5-1, the J call TRBJ1-1, with TRBD1 as a possible D gene (5 bases). V was clipped by 0 bases and J by 11 bases, with 14 bases between them. CDR1 and CDR2 (germline): SGHRS, YFSETQ. The CDR3 is made up of 13 amino acids. Here the CDR3 reads CASSLVPTGEAFF. The CDR3 DNA sequence: TGCGCCAGCAGCTTGGTCCCCACGGGGGAGGCTTTCTTT.

This rearrangement joins TRBV7-9 to TRBJ1-5; 11 nucleotides line up with TRBD1. Per the germline V gene, CDR1 is SEHNR and CDR2 is FQNEAQ (reference sequence). Unmatched junction bases numbered 6, after V lost 5 bases and J lost 3 bases. The CDR3 is 16 amino acids. The CDR3: CASSLGTGGPNQPQHF. The CDR3 DNA follows: TGTGCCAGCAGCCTCGGGACAGGGGGTCCCAATCAGCCCCAGCATTTT.

This sequence joins TRBV12-3 or TRBV12-4 and TRBJ1-2; TRBD1 is a possible D gene (6 bases). This CDR3 contains 13 residues. V shed 7 bases and J shed 4 bases, with 13 bases lying between them. In DNA form, the CDR3 reads TGTGCCAGCACAGGGGACTTTGTCTATGGCTACACCTTC. It codes for CASTGDFVYGYTF.

The table lists this clonotype with a few counts. This rearrangement joins TRBV10-3 to TRBJ1-1, with D possibly TRBD1 on 6 matching bases. Trimming took off 5 bases at V and 1 base at J, with 11 bases between the two ends. This CDR3 has 14 amino acids. The germline V gene has CDR1 ENHRY and CDR2 SYGVKD. CDR3 nucleotides: TGTGCCATCAGTTATTCAGGGGAGAACACTGAAGCTTTCTTT. It translates to CAISYSGENTEAFF.

The chain uses TRBV25-1 and TRBJ1-5; TRBD1 is a possible D gene (5 bases). The CDR3 is 15 residues long. Trimming stripped 4 bases from V and 8 bases from J, with 18 bases between. The germline V gene has CDR1 MGHDK and CDR2 SYGVNS. CDR3: CASSASGWGEEPQHF. The CDR3 nucleotides are TGTGCCAGCAGTGCTAGCGGGTGGGGGGAGGAGCCCCAGCATTTT.

This clonotype occurred a few times. V and J are TRBV7-9 and TRBJ2-2, with 9 bases fitting TRBD1. Germline CDR1 is SEHNR and CDR2 is FQNEAQ (reference sequence). CDR3 size: 15 residues. V shed 7 bases and J 4 bases; nucleotides not matched to a gene: 7. The CDR3 here is CASIPGTGFTGELFF. The CDR3, as DNA: TGTGCCAGCATCCCCGGGACAGGGTTCACCGGGGAGCTGTTTTTT.

As concerns this clonotype: One end of the junction varies from germline; a read error may be responsible. The chain carries TRBV7-7 and TRBJ2-6; D is unresolved. Germline CDR1 and CDR2: SSHAT and FNYEAQ (reference sequence). The CDR3 extends over 14 amino acids. The CDR3 reads CASSLNSGANVLTF. Here the CDR3 DNA reads TGTGCTAGCAGCTTGAACTCTGGGGCCAACGTCCTGACTTTC.

This chain links TRBV5-1 with TRBJ2-2; D gene ambiguous. This CDR3 is 16 amino acids long. The germline CDR1 and CDR2 sequences are SGHRS and YFSETQ. Deletions cut 1 base from V and 0 bases from J, with 10 bases between. Written as DNA, the CDR3 is TGCGCCAGCAGCTTGCGTACAGTCGCGAACACCGGGGAGCTGTTTTTT. It encodes CASSLRTVANTGELFF.

This clonotype was seen only a few times. This chain uses TRBV7-8 with TRBJ1-5; a possible D gene is TRBD1 (6 bases). Germline V gene sequence: CDR1 SGHVS, CDR2 FQNEAQ. Trimming left V 0 bases short and J 11 bases short, with 8 bases between. The CDR3 covers 12 residues. As DNA, the CDR3 is TGTGCCAGCAGCTTAGCTCAGGGGTCCCAGCATTTT. It specifies CASSLAQGSQHF.

The chain couples TRBV7-8 to TRBJ2-7; 8 nucleotides match TRBD2. J was trimmed by 0 bases and V by 3 bases; bases with no gene match: 4. The CDR3 covers 15 residues. Germline V gene lookup returns CDR1 SGHVS and CDR2 FQNEAQ. The chain's CDR3 is CASSFREGTSYEQYF. The CDR3 nucleotides are TGTGCCAGCAGCTTTCGGGAGGGTACCTCCTACGAGCAGTACTTC.

This clonotype has at least ten counts. The chain joins TRBV14 to TRBJ2-6; 11 bases agree with TRBD1. With 3 bases clipped from V and 1 base from J, the junction kept 5 bases outside the gene matches. In germline, CDR1 is SGHDN, CDR2 FVKESK. The length of the CDR3 is 18 residues. The CDR3 protein is CASSHPGTGGSGANVLTF. CDR3 DNA: TGTGCCAGCAGCCACCCCGGGACAGGGGGATCTGGGGCCAACGTCCTGACTTTC.

This chain connects TRBV5-6 to TRBJ2-5, with a tentative D call TRBD2 (6 bases). Trimming stripped 4 bases from V and 5 bases from J, with 18 bases between. Germline assignment: CDR1 SGHDT and CDR2 YYEEEE. This CDR3 region has 15 residues. The CDR3 DNA follows: TGTGCCAGCAGCCGGCCGGGAGAGCGCCAGGAGACCCAGTACTTC. The encoded protein is CASSRPGERQETQYF.

The chain recombines TRBV7-2 with TRBJ1-2; D unresolved. CDR3 length: 14 residues. Germline CDR1 SGHTA, CDR2 FQGNSA. V gave up 3 bases and J gave up 1 base, with 9 bases separating them. DNA for the CDR3: TGTGCCAGCAGCTTTTGGGAGGGTAACTATGGCTACACCTTC. Residues: CASSFWEGNYGYTF.

This clonotype was recorded a few times. DNA of the CDR3: TGTGCCAGCAGTATCAAGGGTAGGGAGCAGTACTTC. It encodes CASSIKGREQYF. The chain is built from TRBV27 and TRBJ2-7; the D is unclear. Germline V gene lookup returns CDR1 MNHEY and CDR2 SMNVEV (reference sequence). Trimming left V 5 bases short and J 7 bases short, with 12 bases between. The CDR3 has 12 amino acids.